What follows describes a single TCR beta chain. Its cognate antigen has yet to be identified. Within one base of it there is no much larger clone, and no base qualities were kept. The sample is drawn from a study of T cells in tuberculosis (dated by TCRdb to 2017 to 2018). As for the study more broadly: To characterize T cells specific for the mycobacterial lipid antigen glucose monomycolate (GMM), the study used CD1B tetramers together with high-throughput TCR immunosequencing. With 9 to 10 people per group, a South African clinical cohort compared IGRA-negative adolescents, IGRA-positive adolescents with latent tuberculosis, and adults with active tuberculosis. Active tuberculosis patient PBMC were archived before or within 7 days of starting standard anti-tuberculosis treatment.

The sample's time point label, in plain terms: new active TB diagnosis, blood taken before or within 7 days of starting treatment. Active tuberculosis patients were HIV-seronegative South African adults aged 18 years or older with a new diagnosis. Confirmation of active tuberculosis came from positive sputum smear microscopy and/or a positive M. tuberculosis culture. Immunosequencing was performed on unsorted cryopreserved PBMC and covered 100,000 or so T cells per clinical donor on average. The immunoSEQ multiplex PCR assay was used to generate TCR libraries, with TCR-beta and/or TCR-alpha/delta assays applied to each sample. The amplified TCR libraries were sequenced using the Illumina high-throughput platform. As for the original processing: Clustering and dimensionality reduction relied on pairwise TCRdist distances among GMM-specific receptors from T cells that were either sorted ex vivo or expanded in vitro. Each clinical repertoire received a mean NN-distance score, defined as the average TCRdist to the nearest 10% of tetramer-positive reference sequences. GEM TCR motif frequency was calculated as the fraction of unique TCRs that matched known GEM sequences in V/J usage and CDR3 length. Active tuberculosis was classified by linear discriminant analysis with leave-one-out cross-validation, implemented in scikit-learn. The immuneACCESS repertoire file appears here via TCRdb, limited to in-frame rearrangements. These files lack a portion of the clones; in checked studies, under half of the deficit traces to unresolved V genes, and the cause of the others is not known. From that table come the V and J calls and clone size; the DNA was used to work out D and trimming. Here the sample has over 30,000 clones; over 85% occur a single time. In total, the top ten clones hold approximately 10% of the sample.

V loses 1 base, J loses 5 bases, and the germline ends lie 21 bases apart. The cysteine opens and the phenylalanine closes a CDR3 of 17 amino acids. Only CDR3 DNA is held: 51 bases, read in frame from base 1. The germline V gene provides CDR1 SGHAT and CDR2 FQNNGV. What the work shows at the level of the full study, not this receptor alone: The smaller NN-distances in active tuberculosis patients were driven in part by shorter CDR3-alpha lengths, while the difference seen for TCR-beta was not statistically significant. Active tuberculosis TCR-alpha repertoires showed smaller mean NN-distances to GMM-specific TCRs than IGRA-negative controls, suggesting clonal expansion of these TCRs. Which clinical samples got chosen depended on the availability of cryopreserved specimens, and the active tuberculosis cases were adults, whereas the controls were adolescents. A classifier using the diverse GMM-specific repertoire reached approximately 89% accuracy (AUROC about 0.9), compared with 70% to 75% accuracy using GEM motif frequencies.

The sequence was obtained from an adult with tuberculosis. Sequencing used PBMCs, obtained at tuberculosis diagnosis. The chain links TRBV11-2 with TRBJ2-7; the D gene is perhaps TRBD1, on 6 matching bases. The bases read TGTGCCAGCAGCTTAGGGTTCAGGGGCCACGATGAGGACGAGCAGTACTTC. Translated, this gives CASSLGFRGHDEDEQYF.